These 2 T cell receptor beta chains originate from one sample sequenced in a study of human T cells and chemical hapten exposure. Time point reported: pre-sensitization, week 0. Documented treatment: therapeutic diphenylcyclopropenone sensitization with weekly scalp DPC. TCRdb ran MiXCR on the RACE reads and lists one entry per CDR3 protein. The sample contains some 360,000 distinct CDR3 sequences, roughly 4.6% of which appear only once. The starting material was whole blood, obtained in connection with sensitization to the hapten diphenylcyclopropenone (DPC). These receptors were taken from a woman aged 45-65 years with alopecia areata. Some clones in this sample may be carry-over from other donors' samples.

The chain is built from TRBV24-1 and TRBJ2-3, with 7 bases identical to TRBD1. V was clipped by 7 bases and J by 2 bases; unmatched bases: 8. In germline, CDR1 is KGHDR, CDR2 SFDVKD. The length of the CDR3 is 15 residues. The CDR3 nucleotides are TGTGCCACCAGGGATGGGGACAGAGTCACAGATACGCAGTATTTT. The encoded protein is CATRDGDRVTDTQYF.

The CDR3 is CSALSGGVINEQFF. CDR3 in DNA: TGCAGTGCTCTTAGCGGGGGGGTAATCAATGAGCAGTTCTTC. This sequence joins TRBV20-1 and TRBJ2-1, with TRBD2 matching over 11 bases. The CDR3 spans 14 residues. Per germline, CDR1 DFQATT and CDR2 SNEGSKA (reference sequence). Trimming took 5 bases from V and 6 from J; bases not matched to a gene: 6.